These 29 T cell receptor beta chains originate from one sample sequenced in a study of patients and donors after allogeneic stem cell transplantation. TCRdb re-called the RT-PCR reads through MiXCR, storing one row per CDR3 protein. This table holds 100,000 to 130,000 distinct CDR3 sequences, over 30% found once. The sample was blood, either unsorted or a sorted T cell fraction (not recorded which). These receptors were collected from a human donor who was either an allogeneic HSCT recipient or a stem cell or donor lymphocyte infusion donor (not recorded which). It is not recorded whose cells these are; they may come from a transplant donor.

This chain's CDR3 is CASSARTFGEQFF. The CDR3, as DNA: TGTGCCAGCAGTGCCCGGACTTTTGGTGAGCAGTTCTTC. The chain links TRBV25-1 to TRBJ2-1; maybe TRBD2 (5 bases). Trimming stripped 4 bases from V and 9 bases from J, with 13 bases between. Germline V gene sequence: CDR1 MGHDK, CDR2 SYGVNS. The CDR3 runs to 13 residues.

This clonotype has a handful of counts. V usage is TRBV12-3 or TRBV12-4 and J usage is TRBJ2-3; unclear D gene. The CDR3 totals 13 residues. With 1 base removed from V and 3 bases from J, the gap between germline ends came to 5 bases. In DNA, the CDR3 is TGTGCCAGCAGTTTAGGCTATACAGATACGCAGTATTTT. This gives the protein CASSLGYTDTQYF.

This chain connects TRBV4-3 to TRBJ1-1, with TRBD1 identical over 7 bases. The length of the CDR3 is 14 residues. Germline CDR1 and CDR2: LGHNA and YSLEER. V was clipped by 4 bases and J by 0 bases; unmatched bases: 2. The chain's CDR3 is CASSPGGLNTEAFF. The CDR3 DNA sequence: TGCGCCAGCAGCCCAGGGGGGCTGAACACTGAAGCTTTCTTT.

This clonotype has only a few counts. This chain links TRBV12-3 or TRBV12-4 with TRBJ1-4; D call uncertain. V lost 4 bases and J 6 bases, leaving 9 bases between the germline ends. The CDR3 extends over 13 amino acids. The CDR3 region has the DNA TGTGCCAGCAGTTCCAGGAGGGATGAAAAACTGTTTTTT. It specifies CASSSRRDEKLFF.

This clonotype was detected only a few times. The CDR3 DNA is TGCAGTGCCGCTGGGACAGGGAGTGTCAATTCACCCCTCCACTTT. Residues: CSAAGTGSVNSPLHF. The V call is TRBV20-1, the J call TRBJ1-6; TRBD1 matches 9 bases. The CDR3 covers 15 residues. V lost 6 bases to trimming and J lost 7 bases; unmatched junction nucleotides: 10. Germline lookup yields CDR1 DFQATT and CDR2 SNEGSKA (reference sequence).

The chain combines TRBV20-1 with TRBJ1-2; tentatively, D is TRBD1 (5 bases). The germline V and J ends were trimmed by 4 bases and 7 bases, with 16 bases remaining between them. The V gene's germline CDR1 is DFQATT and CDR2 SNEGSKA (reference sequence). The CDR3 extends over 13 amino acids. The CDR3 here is CSATRDPESGYTF. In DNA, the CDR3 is TGCAGTGCTACCCGGGACCCTGAGAGTGGCTACACCTTC.

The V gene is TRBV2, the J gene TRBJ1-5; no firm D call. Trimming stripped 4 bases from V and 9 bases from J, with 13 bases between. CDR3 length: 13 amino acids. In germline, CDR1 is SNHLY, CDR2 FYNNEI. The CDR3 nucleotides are TGTGCCAGCAGTGGTGTAGAAGTACGGCCCCAGCATTTT. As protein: CASSGVEVRPQHF.

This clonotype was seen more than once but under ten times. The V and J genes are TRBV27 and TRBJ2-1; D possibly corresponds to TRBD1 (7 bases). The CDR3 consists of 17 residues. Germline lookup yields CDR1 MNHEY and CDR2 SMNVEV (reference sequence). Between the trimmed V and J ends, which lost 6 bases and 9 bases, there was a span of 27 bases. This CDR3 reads CASRPLYRGKAGGEQFF. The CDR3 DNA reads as TGTGCCAGCAGACCACTTTACAGGGGCAAAGCGGGCGGTGAGCAGTTCTTC.

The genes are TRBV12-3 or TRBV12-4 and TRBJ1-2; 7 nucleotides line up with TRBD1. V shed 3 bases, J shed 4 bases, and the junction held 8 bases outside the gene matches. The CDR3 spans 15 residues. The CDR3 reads CASSFGDDRAYGYTF. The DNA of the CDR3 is TGTGCCAGCAGTTTTGGCGATGACAGGGCCTATGGCTACACCTTC.

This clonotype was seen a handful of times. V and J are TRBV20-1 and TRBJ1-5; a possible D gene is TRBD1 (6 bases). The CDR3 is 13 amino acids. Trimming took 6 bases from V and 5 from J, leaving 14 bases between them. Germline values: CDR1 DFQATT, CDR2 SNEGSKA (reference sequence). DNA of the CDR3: TGCAGTGCCGAGAGGGGGAGGGATCAGCCCCAGCATTTT. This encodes CSAERGRDQPQHF.

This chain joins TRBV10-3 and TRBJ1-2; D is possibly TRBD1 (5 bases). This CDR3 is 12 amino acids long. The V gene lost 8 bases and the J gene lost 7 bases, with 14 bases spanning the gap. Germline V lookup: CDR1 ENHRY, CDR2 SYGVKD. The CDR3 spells CAIRGDGGGYTF. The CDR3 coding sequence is TGTGCCATCCGGGGGGACGGTGGTGGCTACACCTTC.

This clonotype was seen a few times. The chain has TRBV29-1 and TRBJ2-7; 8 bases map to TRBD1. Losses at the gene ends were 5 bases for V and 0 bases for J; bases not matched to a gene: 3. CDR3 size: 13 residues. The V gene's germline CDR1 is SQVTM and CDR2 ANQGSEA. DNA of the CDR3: TGCAGCGTTCCGGGACAGGACTCCTACGAGCAGTACTTC. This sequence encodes CSVPGQDSYEQYF.

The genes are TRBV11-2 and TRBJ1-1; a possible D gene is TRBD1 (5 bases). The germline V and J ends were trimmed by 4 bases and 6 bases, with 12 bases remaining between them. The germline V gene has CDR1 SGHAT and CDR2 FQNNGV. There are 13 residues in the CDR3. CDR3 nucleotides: TGTGCCAGCAGCTCTAGGGGTGGGGCTGAAGCTTTCTTT. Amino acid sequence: CASSSRGGAEAFF. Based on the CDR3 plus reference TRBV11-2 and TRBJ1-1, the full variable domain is EAGVAQSPRYKIIEKRQSVAFWCNPISGHATLYWYQQILGQGPKLLIQFQNNGVVDDSQLPKDRFSAERLKGVDSTLKIQPAKLEDSAVYLCASSSRGGAEAFFGQGTRLTVV.

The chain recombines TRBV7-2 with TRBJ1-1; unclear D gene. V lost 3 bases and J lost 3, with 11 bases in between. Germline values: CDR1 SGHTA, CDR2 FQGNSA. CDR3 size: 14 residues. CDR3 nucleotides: TGTGCCAGCAGCTTTTGGGGTATGGACACTGAAGCTTTCTTT. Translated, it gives CASSFWGMDTEAFF. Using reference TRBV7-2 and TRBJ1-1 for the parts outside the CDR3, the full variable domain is GAGVSQSPSNKVTEKGKDVELRCDPISGHTALYWYRQSLGQGLEFLIYFQGNSAPDKSGLPSDRFSAERTGGSVSTLTIQRTQQEDSAVYLCASSFWGMDTEAFFGQGTRLTVV.

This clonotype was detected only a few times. DNA of the CDR3: TGCAGTGCTAGTGGGACAGGGCGAACAGATACGCAGTATTTT. The encoded protein is CSASGTGRTDTQYF. This chain links TRBV20-1 with TRBJ2-3; 9 nucleotides align to TRBD1. Trimming cost V 3 bases and J 3 bases; bases outside gene matches: 4. The germline V gene has CDR1 DFQATT and CDR2 SNEGSKA (reference sequence). This CDR3 is built from 14 residues.

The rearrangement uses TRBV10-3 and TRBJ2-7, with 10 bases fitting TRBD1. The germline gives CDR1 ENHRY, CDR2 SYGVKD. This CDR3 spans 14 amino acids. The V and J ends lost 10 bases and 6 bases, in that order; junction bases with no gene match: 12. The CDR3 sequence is CATALPGQGIEQYF. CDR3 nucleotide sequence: TGTGCCACTGCCCTCCCGGGACAGGGGATCGAGCAGTACTTC.

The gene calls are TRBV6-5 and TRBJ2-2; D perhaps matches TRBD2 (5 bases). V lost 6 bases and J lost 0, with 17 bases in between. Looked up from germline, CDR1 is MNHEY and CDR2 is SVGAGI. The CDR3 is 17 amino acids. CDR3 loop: CASSKDGNFANTGELFF. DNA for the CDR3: TGTGCCAGCAGCAAAGACGGGAACTTCGCGAACACCGGGGAGCTGTTTTTT.

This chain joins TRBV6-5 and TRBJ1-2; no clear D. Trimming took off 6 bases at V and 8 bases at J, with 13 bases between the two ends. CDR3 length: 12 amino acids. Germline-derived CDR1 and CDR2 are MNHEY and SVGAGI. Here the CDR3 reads CASRYPEGGYTF. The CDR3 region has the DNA TGTGCCAGCAGATACCCGGAGGGCGGCTACACCTTC.

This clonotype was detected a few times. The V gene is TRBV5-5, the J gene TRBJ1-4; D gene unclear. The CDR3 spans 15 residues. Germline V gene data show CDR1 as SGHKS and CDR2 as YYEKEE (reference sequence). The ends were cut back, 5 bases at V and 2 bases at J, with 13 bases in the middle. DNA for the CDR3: TGTGCCAGCAGATACAGCGAGGTCACTAATGAAAAACTGTTTTTT. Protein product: CASRYSEVTNEKLFF. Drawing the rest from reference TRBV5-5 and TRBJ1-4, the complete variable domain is DAGVTQSPTHLIKTRGQQVTLRCSPISGHKSVSWYQQVLGQGPQFIFQYYEKEERGRGNFPDRFSARQFPNYSSELNVNALLLGDSALYLCASRYSEVTNEKLFFGSGTQLSVL.

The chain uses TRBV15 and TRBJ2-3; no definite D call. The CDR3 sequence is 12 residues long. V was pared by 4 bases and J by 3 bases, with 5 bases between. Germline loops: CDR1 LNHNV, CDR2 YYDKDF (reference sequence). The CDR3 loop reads CATSKETDTQYF. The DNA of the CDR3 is TGTGCCACCAGCAAGGAAACAGATACGCAGTATTTT.

CDR3 loop: CSARGGREGYTEAFF. In DNA form, the CDR3 reads TGCAGTGCTAGAGGAGGGAGGGAGGGTTACACTGAAGCTTTCTTT. The V gene is TRBV20-1, the J gene TRBJ1-1; D is ambiguous. The CDR3 has 15 residues. V dropped 1 base and J dropped 3 bases, with 15 bases sitting between them. Germline V gene lookup returns CDR1 DFQATT and CDR2 SNEGSKA (reference sequence).

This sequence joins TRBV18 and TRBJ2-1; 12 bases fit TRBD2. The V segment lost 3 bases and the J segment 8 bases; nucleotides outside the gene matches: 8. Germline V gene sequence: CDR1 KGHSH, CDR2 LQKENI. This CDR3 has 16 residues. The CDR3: CASSPLTSGRFHEQFF. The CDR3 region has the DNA TGTGCCAGCTCACCGTTGACTAGCGGGAGATTCCATGAGCAGTTCTTC.

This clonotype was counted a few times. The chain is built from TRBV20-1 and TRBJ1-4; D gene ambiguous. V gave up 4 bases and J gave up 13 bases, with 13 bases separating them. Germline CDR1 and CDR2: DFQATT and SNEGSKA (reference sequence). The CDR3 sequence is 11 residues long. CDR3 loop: CSAIRRAGLFF. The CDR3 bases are TGCAGTGCTATCCGACGGGCCGGACTGTTTTTT.

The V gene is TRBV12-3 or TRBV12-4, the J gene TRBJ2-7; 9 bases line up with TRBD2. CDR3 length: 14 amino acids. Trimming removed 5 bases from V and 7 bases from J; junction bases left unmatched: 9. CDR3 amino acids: CASSLTSGAPEQYF. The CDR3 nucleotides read TGTGCCAGCAGTCTGACTAGCGGCGCGCCGGAGCAGTACTTC.

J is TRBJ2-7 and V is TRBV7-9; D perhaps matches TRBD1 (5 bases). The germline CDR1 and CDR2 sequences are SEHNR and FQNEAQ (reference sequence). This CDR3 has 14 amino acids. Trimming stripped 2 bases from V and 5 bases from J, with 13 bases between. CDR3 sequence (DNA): TGTGCCAGCAGCTTATCGATAGGGGTAGACGAGCAGTACTTC. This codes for CASSLSIGVDEQYF.

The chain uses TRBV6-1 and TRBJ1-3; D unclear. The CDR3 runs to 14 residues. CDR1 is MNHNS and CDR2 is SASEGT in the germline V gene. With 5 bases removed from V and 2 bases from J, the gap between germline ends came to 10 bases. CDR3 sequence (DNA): TGTGCCAGCAGTCCCGGACCGACTGGAAACACCATATATTTT. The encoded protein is CASSPGPTGNTIYF.

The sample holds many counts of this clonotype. In nucleotides, the CDR3 is TGTGCCAGTTCTCAAGGCGGCACTGAAGCTTTCTTT. Its translation is CASSQGGTEAFF. The chain carries TRBV11-2 and TRBJ1-1; D unclear. V dropped 9 bases and J dropped 4 bases, with 12 bases sitting between them. Germline V gene lookup returns CDR1 SGHAT and CDR2 FQNNGV. The CDR3 runs 12 residues.

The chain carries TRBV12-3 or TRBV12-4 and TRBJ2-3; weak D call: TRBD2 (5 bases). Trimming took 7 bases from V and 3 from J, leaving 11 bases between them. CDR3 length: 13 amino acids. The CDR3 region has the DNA TGTGCCAGCAATAAGCGGAGAACAGATACGCAGTATTTT. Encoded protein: CASNKRRTDTQYF.

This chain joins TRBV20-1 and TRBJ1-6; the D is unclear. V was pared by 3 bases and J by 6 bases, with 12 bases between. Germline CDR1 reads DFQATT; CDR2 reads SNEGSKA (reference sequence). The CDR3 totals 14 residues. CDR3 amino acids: CSASSGLLNSPLHF. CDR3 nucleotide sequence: TGCAGTGCTAGCTCCGGGCTCCTTAATTCACCCCTCCACTTT.